This TCR beta chain came from a study of cytomegalovirus exposure and HLA in healthy donors. This clone was recorded a few times. Per germline, CDR1 SQVTM and CDR2 ANQGSEA. CDR3 length: 13 residues. V dropped 7 bases and J dropped 5 bases, with 16 bases sitting between them. The primer mix had 60 Vbeta and 13 Jbeta primers. TCRdb keeps only in-frame clones here, not all; method: immunoSEQ multiplex PCR. The sample contains around 140,000 clones, 60% to 85% of which appear only once. The chain couples TRBV29-1 to TRBJ2-3, with a possible D match to TRBD2 (6 bases). Sequencing was performed on PBMCs. This receptor was taken from a man aged 35 to 55 in good health and CMV-seronegative. The CDR3 DNA sequence: TGCAGCGCCGAGGGTCTAGCGTTAGATACGCAGTATTTT. Its translation: CSAEGLALDTQYF.